Listed here are 5 T cell receptor beta chains from one sample, sequenced in a study of technical replicates of blood from a few donors. Here immunoSEQ multiplex PCR was the method, and the copy in TCRdb shows in-frame clones only, minus some. The data hold around 85,000 clones, with roughly 94% observed a single time. The material sequenced was T cells isolated from PBMCs. These receptors were taken from a human donor in good health.

The chain links TRBV5-1 to TRBJ1-2, with D maybe TRBD1 (5 bases). Germline lookup yields CDR1 SGHRS and CDR2 YFSETQ. V gave up 0 bases and J gave up 2 bases, with 14 bases separating them. The CDR3 is 16 amino acids. The CDR3 DNA is TGCGCCAGCAGCTTGGCCGCCACAGGCCCAAACTATGGCTACACCTTC. This translates into CASSLAATGPNYGYTF.

V usage is TRBV27 and J usage is TRBJ1-6, with a possible D match to TRBD1 (5 bases). The CDR3 covers 14 residues. Deletions cut 5 bases from V and 6 bases from J, with 11 bases between. Germline CDR1 is MNHEY and CDR2 is SMNVEV (reference sequence). CDR3 coding DNA: TGTGCCAGCAGTCCCGGGACTGCTAATTCACCCCTCCACTTT. Translated: CASSPGTANSPLHF.

This clone showed up just once. The V gene is TRBV4-1, the J gene TRBJ2-3; D is possibly TRBD2 (6 bases). From germline, CDR1 is MGHRA and CDR2 YSYEKL. The CDR3 is 12 amino acids. Trimming took off 5 bases at V and 6 bases at J, with 9 bases between the two ends. CDR3 residues: CASSDRGDTQYF. The CDR3 bases are TGCGCCAGCAGCGACCGGGGGGATACGCAGTATTTT.

J is TRBJ1-1 and V is TRBV7-9; D remains unclear. V was pared by 8 bases and J by 1 base, with 11 bases between. Germline values: CDR1 SEHNR, CDR2 FQNEAQ (reference sequence). There are 13 residues in the CDR3. Here the CDR3 reads CASPGQPNTEAFF. CDR3 bases: TGTGCCAGCCCGGGTCAGCCGAACACTGAAGCTTTCTTT.

The genes are TRBV5-8 and TRBJ1-1; D remains ambiguous. The CDR3 totals 15 residues. The V end lost 1 base, the J end lost 4 bases, and 14 bases lay between the germline ends. Germline V gene lookup returns CDR1 SGHTS and CDR2 YDEGEE. This CDR3 is CASSLFSSGSTEAFF. The CDR3 DNA reads as TGTGCCAGCAGCTTGTTTTCATCCGGTTCCACTGAAGCTTTCTTT. Drawing the rest from reference TRBV5-8 and TRBJ1-1, the complete variable domain is EAGVTQSPTHLIKTRGQQATLRCSPISGHTSVYWYQQALGLGLQFLLWYDEGEERNRGNFPPRFSGRQFPNYSSELNVNALELEDSALYLCASSLFSSGSTEAFFGQGTRLTVV.